This entry lists 32 T cell receptor beta chains sequenced from one sample in a study of human T cells and chemical hapten exposure. TCRdb itself ran the RACE reads through MiXCR, one entry per CDR3 protein. The data hold around 69,000 distinct CDR3 sequences, with over 6.5% observed a single time. Time point of the sample: patch test 2, 6 weeks after DPC sensitization. Indicated treatment: therapeutic diphenylcyclopropenone sensitization with weekly scalp DPC. Specimen: whole blood, collected in connection with sensitization to the hapten diphenylcyclopropenone (DPC). The receptors come from a woman in her fifties or sixties with alopecia areata. Some clones in this sample may be carry-over from other donors' samples.

The chain joins TRBV29-1 to TRBJ1-2; TRBD1 is a possible D gene (6 bases). This CDR3 has 13 amino acids. Trimming stripped 2 bases from V and 8 bases from J, with 15 bases between. The germline V gene encodes CDR1 SQVTM and CDR2 ANQGSEA. The chain's CDR3 is CSVEQTGGGGYTF. The CDR3, as DNA: TGCAGCGTTGAACAAACGGGGGGCGGAGGCTACACCTTC.

The chain combines TRBV18 with TRBJ1-3; tentatively, D is TRBD1 (6 bases). Trimming removed 3 bases from V and 0 bases from J, with 15 bases in between. CDR3 length: 17 amino acids. Germline assignment: CDR1 KGHSH and CDR2 LQKENI. Here the CDR3 DNA reads TGTGCCAGCTCACCCGCCTCCCGAGGGGGCTCTGGAAACACCATATATTTT. It yields the protein CASSPASRGGSGNTIYF.

The V call is TRBV2, the J call TRBJ2-5, with unresolved D. Between the trimmed V and J ends, which lost 2 bases and 5 bases, there was a span of 12 bases. The CDR3 has 14 amino acids. Germline assignment: CDR1 SNHLY and CDR2 FYNNEI. As DNA, the CDR3 is TGTGCCAGCAGTGAATTGGGAAGCTTTGAGACCCAGTACTTC. This codes for CASSELGSFETQYF.

This clonotype was seen ten or more times. The chain combines TRBV9 with TRBJ2-7; D call uncertain. V gave up 3 bases and J gave up 2 bases, with 9 bases separating them. Germline V gene data show CDR1 as SGDLS and CDR2 as YYNGEE. The CDR3 has 13 amino acids. The CDR3 protein is CASSAGLAYEQYF. The CDR3 bases are TGTGCCAGCAGCGCCGGTTTAGCCTACGAGCAGTACTTC.

The CDR3 spells CATSDPLYGYTF. The CDR3, as DNA: TGTGCCACCAGTGATCCCCTCTATGGCTACACCTTC. The chain uses TRBV24-1 and TRBJ1-2; D unresolved. Germline V gene sequence: CDR1 KGHDR, CDR2 SFDVKD. The V end lost 3 bases, the J end lost 4 bases, and 5 bases lay between the germline ends. The CDR3 covers 12 residues.

This clonotype was seen repeatedly, ten times or more. The chain links TRBV2 to TRBJ2-3; 10 positions match TRBD1. Germline V gives CDR1 SNHLY, CDR2 FYNNEI. This CDR3 spans 16 amino acids. The V segment lost 6 bases and the J segment 1 base; nucleotides outside the gene matches: 7. The CDR3: CASRTGGSGGTDTQYF. The CDR3 DNA reads TGTGCCAGCAGGACAGGGGGCTCGGGAGGCACAGATACGCAGTATTTT.

The rearrangement uses TRBV24-1 and TRBJ2-3, with TRBD1 as a possible D gene (6 bases). The CDR3 has 13 residues. Trimming stripped 3 bases from V and 5 bases from J, with 8 bases between. The germline gives CDR1 KGHDR, CDR2 SFDVKD. CDR3 residues: CATSDNRVDTQYF. CDR3 coding DNA: TGTGCCACCAGTGATAACAGGGTAGATACGCAGTATTTT.

This chain connects TRBV9 to TRBJ2-7; D call uncertain. Germline CDR1 is SGDLS and CDR2 is YYNGEE. There are 13 residues in the CDR3. V was trimmed by 3 bases and J by 5 bases, leaving 12 bases between them. CDR3 in amino acids: CASSGRYSDEQYF. DNA for the CDR3: TGTGCCAGCAGCGGCCGTTATTCCGACGAGCAGTACTTC.

The sample holds many counts of this clonotype. This chain links TRBV5-1 with TRBJ1-5; D possibly corresponds to TRBD1 (5 bases). This CDR3 is built from 13 residues. V was cut by 4 bases and J by 5 bases, with 10 bases left in between. CDR1 is SGHRS, CDR2 YFSETQ, per germline. The chain's CDR3 is CASSRGDDQPQHF. The CDR3 DNA sequence: TGCGCCAGCAGCCGGGGGGACGATCAGCCCCAGCATTTT.

The V call is TRBV12-3 or TRBV12-4, the J call TRBJ1-6; D not certain. Deletions cut 5 bases from V and 13 bases from J, with 12 bases between. This CDR3 is built from 12 residues. CDR3: CASSPNSAPLHF. DNA for the CDR3: TGTGCCAGCAGTCCTAACAGCGCCCCCCTCCACTTT.

The chain combines TRBV5-6 with TRBJ1-3; the D gene is possibly TRBD1 (6 bases). CDR3 length equals 14 residues. V lost 3 bases and J 2 bases, leaving 9 bases between the germline ends. From germline, CDR1 is SGHDT and CDR2 YYEEEE. The CDR3 reads CASSSGQPGNTIYF. DNA for the CDR3: TGTGCCAGCAGCTCCGGACAGCCTGGAAACACCATATATTTT.

This clonotype has at least ten counts. The chain couples TRBV27 to TRBJ1-5, with a weak D call TRBD1 (6 bases). The CDR3 contains 14 residues. V was pared by 2 bases and J by 3 bases, with 8 bases between. CDR1 and CDR2 from the germline V gene are MNHEY and SMNVEV (reference sequence). Here the CDR3 DNA reads TGTGCCAGCAGTTTAAGGGGGTACAATCAGCCCCAGCATTTT. This encodes CASSLRGYNQPQHF.

J is TRBJ2-4 and V is TRBV12-3 or TRBV12-4; no clear D. V gave up 6 bases and J gave up 7 bases, with 13 bases separating them. This CDR3 region has 13 residues. The CDR3 coding sequence is TGTGCCAGCAGAAGGGATAGGGCGAACATTCAGTACTTC. It is translated as CASRRDRANIQYF.

The chain links TRBV15 to TRBJ1-1; TRBD1 is a possible D gene (6 bases). The germline V gene has CDR1 LNHNV and CDR2 YYDKDF (reference sequence). The V end lost 3 bases, the J end lost 8 bases, and 10 bases lay between the germline ends. CDR3 length equals 12 residues. The CDR3 region has the DNA TGTGCCACCAGCAGGTCTACAGGGGAAGCTTTCTTT. This translates into CATSRSTGEAFF. The full variable domain, its missing parts supplied by reference TRBV15 and TRBJ1-1, is DAMVIQNPRYQVTQFGKPVTLSCSQTLNHNVMYWYQQKSSQAPKLLFHYYDKDFNNEADTPDNFQSRRPNTSFCFLDIRSPGLGDTAMYLCATSRSTGEAFFGQGTRLTVV.

This clonotype came up a few times. This chain uses TRBV6-2 or TRBV6-3 with TRBJ2-1; possible D gene TRBD2, 5 bases. Germline loops: CDR1 MNHEY, CDR2 SVGEGT. The germline V and J ends were trimmed by 5 bases and 10 bases, with 15 bases remaining between them. The CDR3 runs to 13 residues. The DNA of the CDR3 is TGTGCCAGCAGTCTTGTCCCCGGCGGGGAGCAGTTCTTC. It is translated as CASSLVPGGEQFF.

This clonotype occurred many times. The chain is built from TRBV4-1 and TRBJ1-1, with 7 bases aligning to TRBD1. The CDR3 loop spans 17 amino acids. The germline V gene encodes CDR1 MGHRA and CDR2 YSYEKL. The J segment lost 0 bases and the V segment lost 3 bases, leaving 10 bases of the junction unmatched. The CDR3 nucleotides read TGCGCCAGCAGCCATCAACAGGGGAGACGTATGAACACTGAAGCTTTCTTT. Protein product: CASSHQQGRRMNTEAFF.

This clonotype was detected a few times. The chain couples TRBV19 to TRBJ2-7; D uncertain. Germline V gene lookup returns CDR1 LNHDA and CDR2 SQIVND (reference sequence). The CDR3 loop spans 14 amino acids. The V gene lost 4 bases and the J gene lost 6 bases, with 16 bases spanning the gap. The CDR3 reads CASSTYIGPAEQYF. Written as DNA, the CDR3 is TGTGCCAGTAGTACCTACATAGGACCCGCCGAGCAGTACTTC.

This clonotype was observed at least ten times. The gene calls are TRBV13 and TRBJ1-3, with D perhaps matching TRBD1 (5 bases). The germline V gene has CDR1 PRHDT and CDR2 FYEKMQ (reference sequence). Trimming stripped 5 bases from V and 4 bases from J, with 12 bases between. CDR3 size: 14 residues. The CDR3 region is CASSPRGVGNTIYF. CDR3 nucleotide sequence: TGTGCCAGCAGCCCGCGGGGGGTAGGAAACACCATATATTTT.

The CDR3 DNA sequence: TGTGCCAGCAGCGCTACAGGGTTAACTACCGGGGAGCTGTTTTTT. Its translation: CASSATGLTTGELFF. J is TRBJ2-2 and V is TRBV2; a weak D match, TRBD1 (6 bases). The CDR3 length is 15 residues. Trimming left V 6 bases short and J 5 bases short, with 16 bases between. Germline V CDR1 and CDR2: SNHLY, FYNNEI.

The V and J genes are TRBV6-5 and TRBJ2-1, with 12 bases that match TRBD2. Germline CDR1 and CDR2: MNHEY and SVGAGI. J lost 7 bases, V lost 3 bases, and 4 bases had no gene match. The CDR3 has 15 residues. The CDR3 here is CASSYLAGGYNEQFF. In nucleotides, the CDR3 is TGTGCCAGCAGTTATCTAGCGGGGGGGTATAATGAGCAGTTCTTC.

This clonotype was found a few times. This chain joins TRBV7-9 and TRBJ1-2, with a possible D match to TRBD1 (5 bases). With 5 bases removed from V and 8 bases from J, the gap between germline ends came to 15 bases. Germline V gives CDR1 SEHNR, CDR2 FQNEAQ (reference sequence). This CDR3 is built from 13 residues. CDR3: CASSPPRGGGYTF. The CDR3 DNA is TGTGCCAGCAGCCCCCCGAGGGGCGGCGGCTACACCTTC.

The rearrangement joins TRBV9 to TRBJ1-6; D possibly corresponds to TRBD1 (5 bases). Per the germline V gene, CDR1 is SGDLS and CDR2 is YYNGEE. There are 13 residues in the CDR3. Trimming took off 4 bases at V and 8 bases at J, with 10 bases between the two ends. CDR3 sequence (DNA): TGTGCCAGCAGCATCCAGGGTGATTCACCCCTCCACTTT. Its protein is CASSIQGDSPLHF.

V usage is TRBV15 and J usage is TRBJ2-3; D tentatively reads TRBD1 or TRBD2 (5 bases each). The CDR3 runs 17 residues. V gave up 2 bases and J gave up 2 bases, with 17 bases separating them. CDR1 and CDR2 from the germline V gene are LNHNV and YYDKDF (reference sequence). The CDR3 bases are TGTGCCACCAGCAGATGGGGTTGGGGACGATACACAGATACGCAGTATTTT. Amino acid sequence: CATSRWGWGRYTDTQYF.

V usage is TRBV19 and J usage is TRBJ1-2, with D hard to call. The CDR3 has 14 residues. Trimming pared 2 bases from V and 4 bases from J, leaving 11 bases between. Germline V gene data show CDR1 as LNHDA and CDR2 as SQIVND (reference sequence). The CDR3 nucleotides are TGTGCCAGTAGTATACGGGTGCAAGGCTATGGCTACACCTTC. Residues: CASSIRVQGYGYTF.

The sample holds many counts of this clonotype. The V call is TRBV20-1, the J call TRBJ1-5, with 7 positions matching TRBD1. The CDR3 has 13 amino acids. Germline V gene sequence: CDR1 DFQATT, CDR2 SNEGSKA (reference sequence). V shed 5 bases, J shed 6 bases, and the junction held 7 bases outside the gene matches. In DNA form, the CDR3 reads TGCAGTGCTTCGACAGGGTTAATTCAGCCCCAGCATTTT. It specifies CSASTGLIQPQHF.

The chain is built from TRBV7-8 and TRBJ1-4; 9 bases align to TRBD1. This CDR3 spans 15 amino acids. From germline, CDR1 is SGHVS and CDR2 FQNEAQ. V dropped 5 bases and J dropped 6; count of bases not matched to a gene: 7. The CDR3 region is CASSPPGQGDEKLFF. Written as DNA, the CDR3 is TGTGCCAGCAGCCCCCCGGGACAGGGAGATGAAAAACTGTTTTTT.

In this sample, this clonotype turned up a few times. This rearrangement joins TRBV13 to TRBJ1-3; no clear D gene. The CDR3 loop spans 14 amino acids. V was clipped by 3 bases and J by 8 bases, with 14 bases between them. The V gene's germline CDR1 is PRHDT and CDR2 FYEKMQ (reference sequence). The CDR3 sequence: CASSLGREADTIYF. CDR3 coding DNA: TGTGCCAGCAGCTTGGGAAGGGAAGCGGACACCATATATTTT. Full variable domain (outside the CDR3, taken from reference TRBV13 and TRBJ1-3): AAGVIQSPRHLIKEKRETATLKCYPIPRHDTVYWYQQGPGQDPQFLISFYEKMQSDKGSIPDRFSAQQFSDYHSELNMSSLELGDSALYFCASSLGREADTIYFGEGSWLTVV.

A few counts support this clonotype. The chain employs TRBV2 and TRBJ1-4; D perhaps matches TRBD1 (5 bases). Per the germline V gene, CDR1 is SNHLY and CDR2 is FYNNEI. The CDR3 spans 14 residues. With 5 bases removed from V and 5 bases from J, the gap between germline ends came to 12 bases. The CDR3 loop reads CASSLDSNNEKLFF. The CDR3 DNA reads as TGTGCCAGCAGTTTAGACAGCAACAATGAAAAACTGTTTTTT.

This rearrangement joins TRBV6-5 to TRBJ2-2, with a possible D match to TRBD2 (5 bases). CDR1 and CDR2 from the germline V gene are MNHEY and SVGAGI. V was trimmed by 8 bases and J by 6 bases, leaving 19 bases between them. The CDR3 spans 15 residues. This CDR3 reads CASRYGLSQSGELFF. The CDR3 nucleotides read TGTGCCAGCCGATATGGACTCAGCCAATCCGGGGAGCTGTTTTTT.

This clonotype came up many times. This rearrangement joins TRBV6-2 or TRBV6-3 to TRBJ2-3; D is unresolved. CDR1 is MNHEY and CDR2 is SVGEGT in the germline V gene. The CDR3 contains 13 residues. V was shortened by 2 bases and J by 2 bases, with 5 bases between the two germline ends. The DNA for the CDR3 is TGTGCCAGCAGTTACCGCTACACAGATACGCAGTATTTT. This encodes CASSYRYTDTQYF.

The chain has TRBV5-6 and TRBJ2-7; D not resolved. This CDR3 spans 13 amino acids. The V and J ends lost 0 bases and 7 bases respectively, with 11 bases between them. Germline V gene lookup returns CDR1 SGHDT and CDR2 YYEEEE. CDR3 sequence reads: CASSLAGSREQYF. In DNA form, the CDR3 reads TGTGCCAGCAGCTTGGCCGGCAGCCGGGAGCAGTACTTC.

This clonotype was found a few times. The V gene is TRBV2, the J gene TRBJ2-1; D unclear. The CDR3 is made up of 15 amino acids. Germline V gene data show CDR1 as SNHLY and CDR2 as FYNNEI. The V and J ends lost 2 bases and 0 bases respectively, with 8 bases between them. The DNA for the CDR3 is TGTGCCAGCAGTGAATTGGAGAGCTCCTACAATGAGCAGTTCTTC. Amino acid sequence: CASSELESSYNEQFF.